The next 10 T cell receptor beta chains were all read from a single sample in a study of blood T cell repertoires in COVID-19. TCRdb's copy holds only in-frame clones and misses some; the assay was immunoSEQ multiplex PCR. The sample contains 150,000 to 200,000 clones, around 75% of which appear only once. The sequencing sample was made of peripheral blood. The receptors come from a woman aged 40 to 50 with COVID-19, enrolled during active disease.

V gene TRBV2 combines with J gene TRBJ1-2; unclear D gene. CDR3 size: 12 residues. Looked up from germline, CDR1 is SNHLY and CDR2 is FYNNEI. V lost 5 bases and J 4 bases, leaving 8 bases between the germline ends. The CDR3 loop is CASSLDIYGYTF. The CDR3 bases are TGTGCCAGCAGTCTTGACATCTATGGCTACACCTTC. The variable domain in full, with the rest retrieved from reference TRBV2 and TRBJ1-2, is EPEVTQTPSHQVTQMGQEVILRCVPISNHLYFYWYRQILGQKVEFLVSFYNNEISEKSEIFDDQFSVERPDGSNFTLKIRSTKLEDSAMYFCASSLDIYGYTFGSGTRLTVV.

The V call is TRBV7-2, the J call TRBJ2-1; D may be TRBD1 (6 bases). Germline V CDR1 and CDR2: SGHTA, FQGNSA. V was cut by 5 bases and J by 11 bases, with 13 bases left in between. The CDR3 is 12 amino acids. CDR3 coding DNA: TGTGCCAGCAGCAGTAGGGGGAAGAAGCAGTTCTTC. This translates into CASSSRGKKQFF.

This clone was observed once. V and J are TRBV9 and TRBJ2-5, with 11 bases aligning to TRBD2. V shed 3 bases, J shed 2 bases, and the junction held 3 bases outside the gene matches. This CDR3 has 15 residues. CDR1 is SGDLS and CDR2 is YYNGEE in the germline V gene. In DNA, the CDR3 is TGTGCCAGCAGCGGGGCTAGCGGGGGGCAAGAGACCCAGTACTTC. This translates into CASSGASGGQETQYF.

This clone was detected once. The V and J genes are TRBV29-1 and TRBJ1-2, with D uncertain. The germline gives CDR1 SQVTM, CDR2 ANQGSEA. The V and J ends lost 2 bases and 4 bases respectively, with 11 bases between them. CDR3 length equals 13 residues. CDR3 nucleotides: TGCAGCGTTGAACCGGAGGCAGCCTATGGCTACACCTTC. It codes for CSVEPEAAYGYTF.

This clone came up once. The CDR3 here is CASTRPRGRGNTEAFF. The CDR3 DNA is TGTGCCAGCACTCGACCGAGGGGGAGGGGGAACACTGAAGCTTTCTTT. This chain uses TRBV25-1 with TRBJ1-1, with a tentative D call TRBD1 (6 bases). The CDR3 is made up of 16 amino acids. The ends were cut back, 7 bases at V and 1 base at J, with 19 bases in the middle. Looked up from germline, CDR1 is MGHDK and CDR2 is SYGVNS.

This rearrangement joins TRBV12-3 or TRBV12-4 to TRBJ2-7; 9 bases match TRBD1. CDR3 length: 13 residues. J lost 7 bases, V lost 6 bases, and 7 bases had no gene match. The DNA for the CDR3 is TGTGCCAGCAGGGGGACAGGGTTTGGGGAGCAGTACTTC. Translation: CASRGTGFGEQYF.

CDR3 bases: TGTGCCAGCACCCTTTTCGGACAGGGGGGTGAGCAGTTCTTC. Its translation: CASTLFGQGGEQFF. This chain joins TRBV27 and TRBJ2-1, with 10 bases lining up with TRBD1. The CDR3 has 14 amino acids. With 7 bases clipped from V and 9 bases from J, the junction kept 9 bases outside the gene matches. CDR1 and CDR2 (germline): MNHEY, SMNVEV (reference sequence).

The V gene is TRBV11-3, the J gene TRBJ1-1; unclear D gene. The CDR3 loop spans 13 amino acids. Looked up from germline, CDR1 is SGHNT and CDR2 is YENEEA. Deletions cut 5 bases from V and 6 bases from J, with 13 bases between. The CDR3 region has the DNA TGTGCCAGCAGCAGGTGGGCTGGCGCTGAAGCTTTCTTT. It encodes CASSRWAGAEAFF.

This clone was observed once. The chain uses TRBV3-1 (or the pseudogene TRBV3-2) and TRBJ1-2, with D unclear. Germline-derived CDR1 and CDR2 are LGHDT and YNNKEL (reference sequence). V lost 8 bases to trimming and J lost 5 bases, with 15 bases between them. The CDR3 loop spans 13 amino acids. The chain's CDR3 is CASGPRSAYGYTF. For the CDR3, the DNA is TGTGCCAGCGGTCCGAGAAGTGCATATGGCTACACCTTC.

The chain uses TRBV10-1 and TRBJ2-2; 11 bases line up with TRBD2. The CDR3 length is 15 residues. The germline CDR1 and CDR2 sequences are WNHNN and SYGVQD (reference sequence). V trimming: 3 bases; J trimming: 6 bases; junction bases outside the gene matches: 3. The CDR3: CASSDSGRAAGELFF. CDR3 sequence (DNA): TGCGCCAGCAGTGATAGCGGGAGGGCCGCCGGGGAGCTGTTTTTT.